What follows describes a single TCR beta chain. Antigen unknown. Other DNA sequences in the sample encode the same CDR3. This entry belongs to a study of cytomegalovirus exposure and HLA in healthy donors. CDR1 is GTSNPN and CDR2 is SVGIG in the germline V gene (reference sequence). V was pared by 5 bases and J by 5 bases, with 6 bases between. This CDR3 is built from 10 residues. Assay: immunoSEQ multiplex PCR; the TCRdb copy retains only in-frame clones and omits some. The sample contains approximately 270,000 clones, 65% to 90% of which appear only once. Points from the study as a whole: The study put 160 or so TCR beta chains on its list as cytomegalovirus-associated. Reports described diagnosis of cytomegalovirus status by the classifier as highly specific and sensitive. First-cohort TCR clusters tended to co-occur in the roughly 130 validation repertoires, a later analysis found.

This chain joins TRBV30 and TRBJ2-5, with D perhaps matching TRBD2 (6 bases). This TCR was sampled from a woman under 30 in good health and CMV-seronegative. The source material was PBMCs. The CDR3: CAWGRETQYF. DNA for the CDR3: TGTGCCTGGGGGAGGGAGACCCAGTACTTC. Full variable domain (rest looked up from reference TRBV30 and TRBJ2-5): SQTIHQWPATLVQPVGSPLSLECTVEGTSNPNLYWYRQAAGRGLQLLFYSVGIGQISSEVPQNLSASRPQDRQFILSSKKLLLSDSGFYLCAWGRETQYFGPGTRLLVL.